The next 29 T cell receptor beta chains were all read from a single sample in a study of shared T cell receptors in the human thymus. Assay: immunoSEQ multiplex PCR; the TCRdb copy retains only in-frame clones and omits some. The sample shows some 640,000 clones, roughly 86% of them seen only once. The same data also went into a second study, on human thymus T cells.

The sample was thymocytes. The source of these receptors is a boy in the first two years of life with a congenital heart defect.

The CDR3 is CASSHGQGMNTEAFF. CDR3 coding DNA: TGTGCCAGCAGCCACGGACAGGGAATGAACACTGAAGCTTTCTTT. The V and J genes are TRBV4-2 and TRBJ1-1; TRBD1 matches 8 bases. Per the germline V gene, CDR1 is LGHNA and CDR2 is YNFKEQ. J was trimmed by 0 bases and V by 3 bases; bases with no gene match: 3. This CDR3 spans 15 amino acids.

Note on this clone: At the DNA level, this CDR3 is encoded by other sequences in the same sample as well. V usage is TRBV6-5 and J usage is TRBJ2-7; 7 nucleotides match TRBD1. CDR1 is MNHEY, CDR2 SVGAGI, per germline. J was trimmed by 3 bases and V by 9 bases; bases with no gene match: 11. The CDR3 length is 14 residues. The CDR3: CASSTDRANYEQYF. The CDR3 bases are TGTGCCAGTAGTACCGACAGGGCTAACTACGAGCAGTACTTC.

The rearrangement joins TRBV5-4 to TRBJ2-6, with D maybe TRBD2 (6 bases). Per germline, CDR1 SGHNT and CDR2 YYREEE (reference sequence). Between the trimmed V and J ends, which lost 0 bases and 0 bases, there was a span of 19 bases. This CDR3 region has 20 residues. In DNA form, the CDR3 reads TGTGCCAGCAGCTTGGTAGTAGGGACGGGGGTTTACTCTGGGGCCAACGTCCTGACTTTC. It yields the protein CASSLVVGTGVYSGANVLTF.

J is TRBJ1-1 and V is TRBV30, with TRBD1 matching over 7 bases. Germline V gives CDR1 GTSNPN, CDR2 SVGIG (reference sequence). The V gene end was trimmed by 2 bases and the J gene end by 5 bases; junction bases not matched to a gene: 8. The CDR3 contains 14 residues. The CDR3 spells CAWSTRTGRTEAFF. Written as DNA, the CDR3 is TGTGCCTGGAGTACCCGGACAGGTAGGACTGAAGCTTTCTTT.

This chain connects TRBV11-3 to TRBJ2-2, with a possible D match to TRBD2 (5 bases). Germline CDR1 and CDR2: SGHNT and YENEEA. Trimming left V 5 bases short and J 1 base short, with 14 bases between. This CDR3 contains 16 residues. This chain's CDR3 is CASSASPSGNTGELFF. DNA of the CDR3: TGTGCCAGCAGCGCAAGTCCCAGCGGGAACACCGGGGAGCTGTTTTTT.

The V call is TRBV27, the J call TRBJ2-7, with D possibly matching TRBD1 (6 bases). CDR3 length equals 13 residues. The V end was cut by 3 bases, the J end by 2 bases, with 8 bases between. Germline V CDR1 and CDR2: MNHEY, SMNVEV (reference sequence). CDR3 bases: TGTGCCAGCAGTTTTAACAGGGCCTACGAGCAGTACTTC. Its protein product is CASSFNRAYEQYF.

This sequence joins TRBV30 and TRBJ2-7, with D perhaps matching TRBD2 (5 bases). Looked up from germline, CDR1 is GTSNPN and CDR2 is SVGIG (reference sequence). This CDR3 has 12 amino acids. V lost 0 bases and J lost 5, with 8 bases in between. CDR3 nucleotides: TGTGCCTGGAGTGTACCCGGGGACGAGCAGTACTTC. Translating it yields CAWSVPGDEQYF. Together with reference TRBV30 and TRBJ2-7, the CDR3 gives the full variable domain: SQTIHQWPATLVQPVGSPLSLECTVEGTSNPNLYWYRQAAGRGLQLLFYSVGIGQISSEVPQNLSASRPQDRQFILSSKKLLLSDSGFYLCAWSVPGDEQYFGPGTRLTVT.

This clone occurred a few times. The chain combines TRBV4-3 with TRBJ2-1, with TRBD2 matching 11 bases. This CDR3 spans 15 amino acids. With V trimmed by 3 bases and J by 4 bases, 2 bases remained unmatched. The germline V gene has CDR1 LGHNA and CDR2 YSLEER. In DNA, the CDR3 is TGCGCCAGCAGCCACGGACTAGCGGGTTACAATGAGCAGTTCTTC. Its translation is CASSHGLAGYNEQFF.

The chain has TRBV2 and TRBJ2-1; D possibly uses TRBD1 or TRBD2 (10 bases each). Trimming removed 8 bases at V and 0 bases at J, with 38 bases between. Per the germline V gene, CDR1 is SNHLY and CDR2 is FYNNEI. The CDR3 loop spans 23 amino acids. The CDR3 spells CASAGMGQGKREGPLSSYNEQFF. Written as DNA, the CDR3 is TGTGCCAGCGCGGGAATGGGACAGGGGAAGCGGGAGGGCCCCCTGAGCTCCTACAATGAGCAGTTCTTC.

The chain recombines TRBV18 with TRBJ2-5; 8 bases fit TRBD2. The length of the CDR3 is 17 residues. V trimming: 0 bases; J trimming: 2 bases; junction bases outside the gene matches: 8. Germline V gene lookup returns CDR1 KGHSH and CDR2 LQKENI. The CDR3 bases are TGTGCCAGCTCACCACCCTTCAGTAGCGGGGCGCAAGAGACCCAGTACTTC. It is translated as CASSPPFSSGAQETQYF.

This chain uses TRBV9 with TRBJ2-6; 7 bases are shared with TRBD1. The CDR3 covers 19 residues. CDR1 SGDLS and CDR2 YYNGEE come from the germline V gene. V gave up 3 bases and J gave up 0 bases; unmatched junction bases: 12. CDR3 region: CASSAPEGQVLSGANVLTF. The CDR3, as DNA: TGTGCCAGCAGCGCCCCGGAAGGACAGGTCCTCTCTGGGGCCAACGTCCTGACTTTC.

The rearrangement uses TRBV28 and TRBJ1-2; no firm D call. The CDR3 runs 17 residues. The germline gives CDR1 MDHEN, CDR2 SYDVKM. The germline V and J ends were trimmed by 7 bases and 1 base, with 22 bases remaining between them. The CDR3 protein is CASTPSPLGDFNYGYTF. In DNA, the CDR3 is TGTGCCAGCACCCCTTCCCCACTAGGAGACTTTAACTATGGCTACACCTTC.

CDR3: CASSMNRGRSQPQHF. The CDR3 DNA is TGTGCCAGTAGTATGAACAGGGGACGCAGTCAGCCCCAGCATTTT. The chain joins TRBV19 to TRBJ1-5; TRBD1 aligns across 7 bases. The CDR3 has 15 amino acids. V lost 3 bases, J lost 6 bases, and 8 bases stayed unmatched. The germline CDR1 and CDR2 sequences are LNHDA and SQIVND (reference sequence).

This chain links TRBV4-3 with TRBJ2-3, with D perhaps matching TRBD1 (6 bases). Germline CDR1 LGHNA, CDR2 YSLEER. Trimming cost V 4 bases and J 1 base, with 18 bases left between them. The CDR3 extends over 17 amino acids. The CDR3 here is CASSLDSAPSGTDTQYF. The CDR3 bases are TGCGCCAGCAGCCTGGACAGTGCGCCCTCGGGCACAGATACGCAGTATTTT.

The chain joins TRBV6-5 to TRBJ2-7; D is unresolved. This CDR3 has 14 amino acids. V lost 2 bases and J lost 2, with 10 bases in between. Germline values: CDR1 MNHEY, CDR2 SVGAGI. CDR3 nucleotides: TGTGCCAGCAGTTACCTCCGGGTGCCCTACGAGCAGTACTTC. Encoded protein: CASSYLRVPYEQYF.

The chain joins TRBV9 to TRBJ1-1; TRBD1 might be the D (6 bases). With 1 base removed from V and 1 base from J, the gap between germline ends came to 20 bases. Germline V gives CDR1 SGDLS, CDR2 YYNGEE. The CDR3 is made up of 18 amino acids. CDR3 sequence: CASSVLPRQVDWNTEAFF. Written as DNA, the CDR3 is TGTGCCAGCAGCGTACTCCCTCGACAGGTTGATTGGAACACTGAAGCTTTCTTT.

This rearrangement joins TRBV6-5 to TRBJ1-6; D uncertain. This CDR3 has 15 residues. Per the germline V gene, CDR1 is MNHEY and CDR2 is SVGAGI. Trimming left V 7 bases short and J 6 bases short, with 16 bases between. The CDR3 loop reads CASTRRRSSNSPLHF. CDR3 DNA: TGTGCCAGCACCAGAAGGAGAAGTTCTAATTCACCCCTCCACTTT.

The V call is TRBV6-6, the J call TRBJ2-5, with 10 positions matching TRBD2. This CDR3 region has 16 residues. Trimming cost V 8 bases and J 4 bases; bases outside gene matches: 13. CDR1 is MNHNY and CDR2 is SVGAGI in the germline V gene (reference sequence). The CDR3 sequence is CASRGSSGSGGETQYF. CDR3 in DNA: TGTGCCAGCCGGGGGTCTAGCGGGAGTGGTGGAGAGACCCAGTACTTC.

This clone was detected only a few times. The chain recombines TRBV13 with TRBJ1-4, with D uncertain. Germline V CDR1 and CDR2: PRHDT, FYEKMQ (reference sequence). CDR3 length: 15 amino acids. V was shortened by 5 bases and J by 4 bases, with 14 bases between the two germline ends. CDR3 in DNA: TGTGCCAGCAGCCACGGGAAACGGAATAATGAAAAACTGTTTTTT. It specifies CASSHGKRNNEKLFF.

J is TRBJ2-7 and V is TRBV28, with 7 positions matching TRBD1. The CDR3 covers 16 residues. Germline V gene sequence: CDR1 MDHEN, CDR2 SYDVKM. J lost 3 bases, V lost 2 bases, and 10 bases had no gene match. The CDR3, as DNA: TGTGCCAGCAGTTTAAGGGACAGTCTCCTCGACTACGAGCAGTACTTC. It translates to CASSLRDSLLDYEQYF.

V usage is TRBV6-5 and J usage is TRBJ2-6; no firm D call. The ends were cut back, 2 bases at V and 1 base at J, with 9 bases in the middle. There are 16 residues in the CDR3. Germline V gene data show CDR1 as MNHEY and CDR2 as SVGAGI. The DNA of the CDR3 is TGTGCCAGCAGTTACAAAGTAGTATCTGGGGCCAACGTCCTGACTTTC. Its protein is CASSYKVVSGANVLTF.

This rearrangement joins TRBV27 to TRBJ1-1, with D perhaps matching TRBD1 (6 bases). V was shortened by 6 bases and J by 6 bases, with 29 bases between the two germline ends. CDR1 and CDR2 (germline): MNHEY, SMNVEV (reference sequence). This CDR3 region has 18 residues. The CDR3 DNA is TGTGCCAGCAGGCCCCTCACAGGGTTAACCTTCCTCAGGCCTGAAGCTTTCTTT. This encodes CASRPLTGLTFLRPEAFF.

This chain links TRBV2 with TRBJ2-3; TRBD2 might be the D (5 bases). This CDR3 is built from 16 residues. Germline-derived CDR1 and CDR2 are SNHLY and FYNNEI. Trimming cost V 3 bases and J 2 bases, with 15 bases left between them. This chain's CDR3 is CASSDVRELHTDTQYF. CDR3 sequence (DNA): TGTGCCAGCAGTGATGTGAGGGAGCTCCACACAGATACGCAGTATTTT.

This clone was detected once. The V gene is TRBV7-9, the J gene TRBJ1-2, with a tentative D call TRBD1 (6 bases). Trimming took off 5 bases at V and 3 bases at J, with 13 bases between the two ends. Germline CDR1 SEHNR, CDR2 FQNEAQ (reference sequence). The CDR3 covers 14 residues. In nucleotides, the CDR3 is TGTGCCAGCAGCCTATGGGACAATCACTATGGCTACACCTTC. This translates into CASSLWDNHYGYTF.

The rearrangement links TRBV4-3 to TRBJ2-7; TRBD2 aligns across 8 bases. Germline assignment: CDR1 LGHNA and CDR2 YSLEER. The CDR3 contains 15 residues. With 4 bases clipped from V and 2 bases from J, the junction kept 7 bases outside the gene matches. Written as DNA, the CDR3 is TGCGCCAGCAGCCCCTCCCTAGCGGGCGCCTACGAGCAGTACTTC. Encoded protein: CASSPSLAGAYEQYF.

The J gene is TRBJ2-1, the V gene TRBV4-3; 9 bases fit TRBD2. Germline V gene data show CDR1 as LGHNA and CDR2 as YSLEER. CDR3 length equals 18 residues. V lost 1 base and J lost 4; bases outside the gene matches: 11. CDR3 sequence: CASSQGSSRLAVYNEQFF. The CDR3 region has the DNA TGCGCCAGCAGCCAAGGATCGTCCCGACTAGCGGTATACAATGAGCAGTTCTTC.

This chain joins TRBV6-4 and TRBJ2-3; a possible D gene is TRBD1 (5 bases). Trimming cost V 0 bases and J 0 bases, with 10 bases left between them. The CDR3 spans 16 residues. The V gene's germline CDR1 is MRHNA and CDR2 SNTAGT. The CDR3 spells CASSDSPRESTDTQYF. DNA for the CDR3: TGTGCCAGCAGTGACTCCCCCAGGGAAAGCACAGATACGCAGTATTTT.

In regard to this clone: This sample includes further DNA sequences coding for the same CDR3. The chain employs TRBV29-1 and TRBJ1-1; D is ambiguous. Per germline, CDR1 SQVTM and CDR2 ANQGSEA. Between the trimmed V and J ends, which lost 1 base and 1 base, there was a span of 4 bases. The CDR3 loop spans 12 amino acids. The CDR3 is CSVEAGNTEAFF. The CDR3 nucleotides read TGCAGCGTTGAAGCCGGGAACACTGAAGCTTTCTTT.

The chain links TRBV9 to TRBJ2-1, with D unresolved. Germline V gives CDR1 SGDLS, CDR2 YYNGEE. The length of the CDR3 is 15 residues. V was pared by 3 bases and J by 8 bases, with 18 bases between. The DNA for the CDR3 is TGTGCCAGCAGCGCAACCCCGGTTGCGTCGGATGAGCAGTTCTTC. Protein product: CASSATPVASDEQFF.